Presented here are 10 T cell receptor beta chains from one specimen sequenced in a study of cytomegalovirus exposure and HLA in healthy donors. Primers: 60 Vbeta forward and 13 Jbeta reverse. Profiling relied on immunoSEQ multiplex PCR, and the TCRdb table lists in-frame clones only, not all of them. The profile shows 90,000 to 150,000 clones, roughly 80% of them singletons. The material sequenced was PBMCs. These receptors all come from a man aged 50-60 years in good health and CMV-seropositive.

The V call is TRBV6-5, the J call TRBJ1-5; D is uncertain. The germline V gene has CDR1 MNHEY and CDR2 SVGAGI. Trimming cost V 2 bases and J 7 bases, with 12 bases left between them. This CDR3 is built from 14 residues. This CDR3 is CASSYDPGSQPQHF. The CDR3 DNA follows: TGTGCCAGCAGTTACGATCCGGGGAGCCAGCCCCAGCATTTT.

The CDR3: CASSPDRGRDQPQHF. CDR3 coding DNA: TGTGCCAGCAGTCCCGACAGGGGTAGGGATCAGCCCCAGCATTTT. The V call is TRBV27, the J call TRBJ1-5; 8 nucleotides align to TRBD1. CDR3 length: 15 residues. CDR1 is MNHEY, CDR2 SMNVEV, per germline (reference sequence). The trim removed 5 bases at V and 5 bases at J, leaving 8 bases unmatched.

This clone appeared a few times. The gene calls are TRBV28 and TRBJ2-5, with 8 bases matching TRBD1. Gene TRBJ2-7 matches the end of the DNA better, so the J call may be wrong. Germline loops: CDR1 MDHEN, CDR2 SYDVKM. The length of the CDR3 is 20 residues. Here the CDR3 reads CASSSGWVAGGDNRGYEQYF. The CDR3 DNA reads as TGTGCCAGCAGTTCTGGTTGGGTGGCAGGGGGCGACAATCGAGGGTACGAGCAGTACTTC.

J is TRBJ2-2 and V is TRBV5-8, with D unresolved. The CDR3 runs 12 residues. Germline V gene lookup returns CDR1 SGHTS and CDR2 YDEGEE. Deletions cut 1 base from V and 6 bases from J, with 4 bases between. The CDR3 DNA reads as TGTGCCAGCAGCTTGTATCCCGGGGAGCTGTTTTTT. This encodes CASSLYPGELFF.

The V call is TRBV6-1, the J call TRBJ1-5; 7 bases fit TRBD1. V shed 2 bases and J 1 base; nucleotides not matched to a gene: 8. The CDR3 contains 17 residues. Germline CDR1 is MNHNS and CDR2 is SASEGT. The CDR3 nucleotides are TGTGCCAGCAGTGAATCGGGACAGCAGCTAAGCAATCAGCCCCAGCATTTT. Its translation: CASSESGQQLSNQPQHF.

V is TRBV4-1 and J is TRBJ1-4; D may be TRBD1 (6 bases). The CDR3 length is 17 residues. Deletions cut 4 bases from V and 3 bases from J, with 18 bases between. CDR1 is MGHRA, CDR2 YSYEKL, per germline. In DNA form, the CDR3 reads TGCGCCAGCAGCCCGAGGGGGTCGGCGAATGCTAATGAAAAACTGTTTTTT. Translation gives CASSPRGSANANEKLFF.

The V gene is TRBV30, the J gene TRBJ1-2; tentatively, D is TRBD1 (6 bases). Germline V gene sequence: CDR1 GTSNPN, CDR2 SVGIG (reference sequence). Trimming stripped 8 bases from V and 0 bases from J, with 22 bases between. The length of the CDR3 is 16 residues. CDR3 sequence (DNA): TGTGCCACGCCTGACCAGGGGCGGGGGGCTAACTATGGCTACACCTTC. As protein: CATPDQGRGANYGYTF.

This clone appeared a few times. The V gene is TRBV4-3, the J gene TRBJ2-7, with TRBD2 matching over 9 bases. J was trimmed by 6 bases and V by 2 bases; bases with no gene match: 8. The germline CDR1 and CDR2 sequences are LGHNA and YSLEER. The CDR3 is made up of 15 amino acids. CDR3 bases: TGCGCCAGCAGCCAAAGCGGGACTAGCTGGCGCGAGCAGTACTTC. Translating it yields CASSQSGTSWREQYF.

This clone was seen more than once but under ten times. The CDR3 DNA sequence: TGTGCCAGCAGCTTAGGACTTATCCAAGAGACCCAGTACTTC. Amino acid sequence: CASSLGLIQETQYF. This sequence joins TRBV11-2 and TRBJ2-5; D is unclear. V was shortened by 1 base and J by 1 base, with 7 bases between the two germline ends. This CDR3 has 14 residues. Per germline, CDR1 SGHAT and CDR2 FQNNGV.

The V gene is TRBV5-5, the J gene TRBJ1-2, with 7 positions matching TRBD1. This CDR3 is 16 amino acids long. Trimming at V came to 4 bases and at J to 4 bases, leaving 13 bases not matched to a gene. From germline, CDR1 is SGHKS and CDR2 YYEKEE (reference sequence). CDR3 DNA: TGTGCCAGCAGCGCAAATGACAGGGTAGGGAGCTATGGCTACACCTTC. As protein: CASSANDRVGSYGYTF.